Listed below are T cell receptor beta chains from one sample, sequenced in a study of T cell repertoires in cytomegalovirus infection. Using its own MiXCR run on the reads, TCRdb lists one record per CDR3 protein. The data contain 560,000 or so distinct CDR3 sequences, approximately 16% of them singletons. The sequencing input was CD8+ T cells from PBMCs. These receptors were obtained from a human donor in good health (CMV status not recorded). Some clones in this sample may be carry-over from other donors' samples. Both conserved end residues are part of each CDR3. Clone size is shown for a subset of rows, as once, few, many or a class of expanded clone.

few TRBJ2-2 TRBV10-3 CATYRGTGELFF
many TRBJ2-2 TRBV7-8 CASRSLRELFF
many TRBJ1-1 TRBV12-3/TRBV12-4 CASSPDRLNTEAFF
NA TRBJ1-2 TRBV6-2/TRBV6-3 CASRTTGPNYGYTF
many TRBJ2-1 TRBV10-3 CAISESDTETYNEQFF
NA TRBJ1-1 TRBV28 CARSTRVTANTEAFF
NA TRBJ1-1 TRBV19 CASNNRGGTEAFF
many TRBJ2-3 TRBV15 CATSRGTSADTQYF
NA TRBJ2-1 TRBV20-1 CSARTGTGFVDEQFF
NA TRBJ2-1 TRBV2 CASRTGPNEQFF
few TRBJ2-3 TRBV7-9 CASSPREGIGQYF
NA TRBJ2-1 TRBV6-5 CASSYRGTSGTAEQFF
NA TRBJ2-1 TRBV20-1 CSASKLAGGSYNEQFF
NA TRBJ1-6 TRBV2 CASSAQAFASPLHF
NA TRBJ2-1 TRBV25-1 CASTLGTSTYNEQFF
many TRBJ2-6 TRBV11-2 CASSFDPGPPKAGANVLTF
few TRBJ1-2 TRBV29-1 CSVPVASDGYTF
NA TRBJ2-7 TRBV27 CASSFSAGDEQYF
NA TRBJ2-7 TRBV10-3 CAISGRLGGLAGHEQYF
few TRBJ2-5 TRBV27 CASSVSGGRVKQETQYF
NA TRBJ1-1 TRBV12-3/TRBV12-4 CASSLAKGKPEAFF
NA TRBJ2-2 TRBV19 CASSLRTDGDTGELFF
NA TRBJ2-1 TRBV28 CASSFYTGNEQFF
many TRBJ2-7 TRBV10-3 CAISESQAAQYF
NA TRBJ2-5 TRBV27 CAVMGTTQETQYF
few TRBJ1-6 TRBV20-1 CSASPGESSSYNSPLHF
many TRBJ2-1 TRBV7-9 CASSPPGVSYNEQFF
NA TRBJ2-7 TRBV27 CASSLAGTGVYEQYF